This T cell receptor (beta chain) derives from a study of CD8 T cells in ankylosing spondylitis (dated by TCRdb to about 2017). About the full investigation: The study set out to find disease-linked TCR variants by profiling T cell receptor beta repertoires in ankylosing spondylitis patients and healthy donors. In total, the full study cohort was made up of some 110 healthy donors and some 26 ankylosing spondylitis patients. Peripheral blood was sampled, and synovial fluid was additionally collected from ankylosing spondylitis patients.

For this clonotype: Its antigen remains unidentified. One base away there is no much larger clone; base qualities are not given.

V loses 4 bases at its end and J loses 3 bases; junction bases beyond the gene matches: 9. As encoded in the germline V gene (reference sequence), CDR1 is MNHEY while CDR2 is SMNVEV. There are 16 amino acids in the CDR3, from cysteine to phenylalanine inclusive. The kept DNA is CDR3 alone, 48 bases in frame from the first base. Sequencing took place on an Illumina HiSeq 2500. Quantitative 5'-RACE with molecular barcodes was used to prepare TCR beta libraries. The authors processed their data as follows. A new computational method based on a probabilistic model of VDJ rearrangement was used to identify disease-linked TCR variants. TCRdb applied fastp at Q25 and MiXCR to the public reads, then kept only in-frame beta chains. One record per CDR3 amino acid sequence lists the most common genes and DNA. The V and J calls reflect TCRdb's pipeline rather than the authors' work. The sample profile shows 100,000 to 150,000 distinct CDR3 sequences; under 20% of them were found once. About 33% of the sample is held by the ten biggest clonotypes.

Results and caveats for the whole study, not just this receptor: Some motif variants had previously been reported in the synovial fluid and blood of reactive arthritis patients, which suggests shared mechanisms of disease initiation. The disease-linked clones were reported to be significantly enriched in matched synovial fluid samples from ankylosing spondylitis patients. The disease-linked clones had a CD8+ phenotype and were found at relatively low frequencies in peripheral blood. A TCR beta motif of seven or eight highly homologous amino acid variants appeared characteristic of blood from ankylosing spondylitis patients.

The sequenced material came from blood, either unsorted or a sorted T cell fraction (not recorded which). The chain is made from TRBV27 and TRBJ2-3; TRBD1 matches 8 bases in the middle. The clonotype was recovered from a male donor with ankylosing spondylitis. The CDR3 region reads CASSWGTGGSTDTQYF. The nucleotide sequence reads TGTGCCAGCAGTTGGGGAACAGGGGGATCAACAGATACGCAGTATTTT.